One sample yielded the 32 T cell receptor beta chains listed below, sequenced in a study of T cells in Graves' hyperthyroidism and ophthalmopathy. RNA transcripts were the template for amplifying TCR beta CDR3 regions. The study used the HTBI primer set for a first-round RT-PCR of the TCR CDR3. One entry per CDR3 protein, called by TCRdb with MiXCR from the multiplex PCR reads. The table includes 250,000 to 300,000 distinct CDR3 sequences, 13% detected once. Material for sequencing was blood. The source of these receptors is a woman aged 25-40 years with Graves' hyperthyroidism that later progressed to Graves' ophthalmopathy.

Worth noting for this clonotype: The junction departs from the called germline gene at one end, perhaps through a read error. The chain joins TRBV2 to TRBJ2-7; 7 bases agree with TRBD2. CDR3 length: 15 residues. The germline gives CDR1 SNHLY, CDR2 FYNNEI. CDR3 sequence reads: CASRSTSESAYEQYF. The DNA of the CDR3 is TGCGCCAGCAGATCAACTAGCGAGAGTGCCTACGAGCAGTACTTC.

This clonotype was seen a handful of times. The chain has TRBV4-2 and TRBJ2-3; D is uncertain. Trimming took 0 bases from V and 0 from J, leaving 7 bases between them. The CDR3 runs to 15 residues. Germline-derived CDR1 and CDR2 are LGHNA and YNFKEQ. Written as DNA, the CDR3 is TGTGCCAGCAGCCAAGAGGGATCTAGCACAGATACGCAGTATTTT. Translating it yields CASSQEGSSTDTQYF.

This clonotype was counted ten times or more. The chain is built from TRBV27 and TRBJ2-7; unclear D gene. CDR3 size: 13 residues. Between the trimmed V and J ends, which lost 4 bases and 0 bases, there was a span of 7 bases. The germline gives CDR1 MNHEY, CDR2 SMNVEV (reference sequence). CDR3 residues: CASSWGLSYEQYF. CDR3 bases: TGTGCCAGCAGTTGGGGTCTCTCCTACGAGCAGTACTTC.

As for this clonotype: This may arise from a read error, as a much more abundant clone is one base away. The chain carries TRBV7-9 and TRBJ2-1, with 9 bases aligning to TRBD2. V lost 3 bases, J lost 8 bases, and 14 bases stayed unmatched. The CDR3 covers 17 residues. CDR1 and CDR2 (germline): SEHNR, FQNEAQ (reference sequence). The CDR3, as DNA: TGTGCCAGCAGCTTTCCGACTAGCGGAGCCTTTTACTATGAGCAGTTCTTC. This sequence encodes CASSFPTSGAFYYEQFF.

J is TRBJ2-4 and V is TRBV6-9; D may match TRBD1 or TRBD2 (5 bases each). Looked up from germline, CDR1 is MNHGY and CDR2 is SVAAGI. V lost 3 bases to trimming and J lost 1 base, with 13 bases between them. The CDR3 extends over 16 amino acids. The chain's CDR3 is CASSYTREGAKNIQYF. CDR3 nucleotide sequence: TGTGCCAGCAGTTACACTAGAGAGGGGGCCAAAAACATTCAGTACTTC.

This clonotype was counted many times. The chain couples TRBV20-1 to TRBJ2-1; maybe TRBD1 (5 bases). Per the germline V gene, CDR1 is DFQATT and CDR2 is SNEGSKA (reference sequence). The germline V and J ends were trimmed by 7 bases and 7 bases, with 14 bases remaining between them. CDR3 length equals 12 residues. The CDR3 region is CSDLGDGNEQFF. As DNA, the CDR3 is TGCAGTGACTTAGGGGATGGGAATGAGCAGTTCTTC.

This clonotype was picked up many times. The chain has TRBV20-1 and TRBJ1-2; D gene unclear. Germline lookup yields CDR1 DFQATT and CDR2 SNEGSKA (reference sequence). CDR3 size: 14 residues. V lost 4 bases to trimming and J lost 4 bases, with 16 bases between them. The CDR3 loop reads CSATKLMTAYGYTF. The CDR3 DNA reads TGCAGTGCTACCAAACTTATGACGGCCTATGGCTACACCTTC.

Of note for this clonotype: A much larger clone sits a single nucleotide away, making a read error possible. This rearrangement joins TRBV6-2 or TRBV6-3 to TRBJ1-2, with 9 bases lining up with TRBD1. The junction had 8 bases not matched to a gene; V was cut back by 5 bases and J by 4 bases. The CDR3 has 15 residues. Germline CDR1 reads MNHEY; CDR2 reads SVGEGT. As DNA, the CDR3 is TGTGCCAGCAGTCCCCGGGACAGGGCCATCTATGGCTACACCTTC. Translated: CASSPRDRAIYGYTF.

This clonotype was counted a few times. The chain links TRBV13 to TRBJ2-1; D gene unclear. CDR1 PRHDT and CDR2 FYEKMQ come from the germline V gene (reference sequence). V lost 4 bases and J 12 bases, leaving 22 bases between the germline ends. This CDR3 is 15 amino acids long. CDR3 region: CASSSQSGLDRGQFF. The CDR3 bases are TGTGCCAGCAGCTCCCAATCCGGCCTAGACCGAGGGCAGTTCTTC.

This clonotype has ten or more counts. The chain recombines TRBV18 with TRBJ1-1, with D possibly matching TRBD1 (5 bases). The V and J ends lost 2 bases and 1 base respectively, with 8 bases between them. Germline V CDR1 and CDR2: KGHSH, LQKENI. The CDR3 contains 14 residues. CDR3 loop: CASSPSGTNTEAFF. The CDR3 DNA reads as TGTGCCAGCTCACCATCCGGGACGAACACTGAAGCTTTCTTT.

This clonotype was picked up many times. The chain joins TRBV4-1 to TRBJ2-5; 7 positions match TRBD1. The CDR3 has 16 amino acids. Germline V gene data show CDR1 as MGHRA and CDR2 as YSYEKL. The V and J ends lost 6 bases and 0 bases, in that order; junction bases with no gene match: 10. As DNA, the CDR3 is TGCGCCAGCAGGTCCCTCGGGACAGACTACCAAGAGACCCAGTACTTC. This sequence encodes CASRSLGTDYQETQYF.

V usage is TRBV27 and J usage is TRBJ1-5, with 7 bases aligning to TRBD1. Trimming cost V 8 bases and J 1 base; bases outside gene matches: 11. The CDR3 is 16 amino acids. Germline V gene data show CDR1 as MNHEY and CDR2 as SMNVEV (reference sequence). Written as DNA, the CDR3 is TGTGCCAGCGGGACCTCCGGGACAGTAAGCAATCAGCCCCAGCATTTT. This translates into CASGTSGTVSNQPQHF.

This clonotype was counted ten times or more. The genes are TRBV7-2 and TRBJ2-7; weak D call: TRBD2 (5 bases). CDR3 length equals 15 residues. CDR1 and CDR2 (germline): SGHTA, FQGNSA. V was trimmed by 5 bases and J by 0 bases, leaving 14 bases between them. The chain's CDR3 is CASSRQEDFSYEQYF. CDR3 sequence (DNA): TGTGCCAGCAGCCGCCAGGAGGACTTCTCCTACGAGCAGTACTTC.

In this sample, this clonotype turned up many times. This chain uses TRBV30 with TRBJ2-2; D is unclear. The V and J ends lost 1 base and 2 bases respectively, with 5 bases between them. CDR1 and CDR2 from the germline V gene are GTSNPN and SVGIG (reference sequence). The CDR3 extends over 13 amino acids. The CDR3 DNA follows: TGTGCCTGGAGTGAAGGAAACACCGGGGAGCTGTTTTTT. Translating gives CAWSEGNTGELFF.

This chain links TRBV28 with TRBJ1-2; TRBD1 aligns across 10 bases. Germline assignment: CDR1 MDHEN and CDR2 SYDVKM. The CDR3 sequence is 13 residues long. Unmatched junction bases numbered 7, after V lost 7 bases and J lost 8 bases. DNA for the CDR3: TGTGCCAGCAAACCGGACAGGGGGGAAGGCTACACCTTC. This gives the protein CASKPDRGEGYTF.

The table lists this clonotype with many counts. J is TRBJ1-4 and V is TRBV12-3 or TRBV12-4, with D maybe TRBD1 (6 bases). The CDR3 spans 14 residues. V lost 3 bases, J lost 8 bases, and 13 bases lay in between. DNA of the CDR3: TGTGCCAGCAGTTTTGGTGGGGGCGGCGAAAAACTGTTTTTT. Its protein is CASSFGGGGEKLFF.

About this clonotype itself: A read error may explain this, as a much larger clone is one base away. V is TRBV7-7 and J is TRBJ2-5, with D possibly being TRBD1 or TRBD2 (5 bases each). Germline V gene lookup returns CDR1 SSHAT and CDR2 FNYEAQ (reference sequence). The CDR3 consists of 13 residues. This CDR3 reads CASSIREAEAQYF. The CDR3 region has the DNA TGTGCTAGCAGCATCAGGGAAGCGGAGGCCCAGTACTTC.

This sequence joins TRBV9 and TRBJ2-5; D may correspond to TRBD1 or TRBD2 (5 bases each). The V end was cut by 4 bases, the J end by 2 bases, with 15 bases between. CDR1 is SGDLS and CDR2 is YYNGEE in the germline V gene. This CDR3 region has 15 residues. In nucleotides, the CDR3 is TGTGCCAGCAGCAGATCCGGGACGTTTCAAGAGACCCAGTACTTC. Translated: CASSRSGTFQETQYF. Looking up the rest from reference TRBV9 and TRBJ2-5 gives the full variable domain: DSGVTQTPKHLITATGQRVTLRCSPRSGDLSVYWYQQSLDQGLQFLIQYYNGEERAKGNILERFSAQQFPDLHSELNLSSLELGDSALYFCASSRSGTFQETQYFGPGTRLLVL.

In its sample, this clonotype was seen a few times. The chain links TRBV20-1 to TRBJ2-1; D remains ambiguous. Trimming removed 6 bases from V and 8 bases from J, with 14 bases in between. This CDR3 is built from 12 residues. CDR1 is DFQATT and CDR2 is SNEGSKA in the germline V gene (reference sequence). The CDR3 reads CSAPVGAHEQFF. CDR3 nucleotides: TGCAGTGCCCCGGTTGGAGCCCATGAGCAGTTCTTC.

This clonotype was counted at least ten times. The chain employs TRBV7-2 and TRBJ2-1; D not certain. CDR1 and CDR2 from the germline V gene are SGHTA and FQGNSA. The CDR3 spans 13 residues. The V gene lost 3 bases and the J gene lost 7 bases, with 10 bases spanning the gap. Here the CDR3 DNA reads TGTGCCAGCAGCTTCAACTTGGGGAATGAGCAGTTCTTC. Protein product: CASSFNLGNEQFF.

The sample holds many counts of this clonotype. The chain combines TRBV7-2 with TRBJ1-2; D gene ambiguous. Germline V gene data show CDR1 as SGHTA and CDR2 as FQGNSA. CDR3 size: 14 residues. The germline V and J ends were trimmed by 5 bases and 4 bases, with 14 bases remaining between them. CDR3 DNA: TGTGCCAGCAGCCCTATAAAAGATTCCTATGGCTACACCTTC. This codes for CASSPIKDSYGYTF.

A note on this clonotype: Relative to the germline gene, one junction end is altered; a read error may explain this. This chain connects TRBV7-3 to TRBJ1-1; D might be TRBD1 (5 bases). There are 13 residues in the CDR3. CDR1 and CDR2 from the germline V gene are SGHTA and FQGTGA. The CDR3 loop reads CTSSLGGGTEAFF. Here the CDR3 DNA reads TGTACCAGCAGCTTAGGCGGGGGCACTGAAGCTTTCTTT.

The table lists this clonotype with many counts. The chain is built from TRBV4-2 and TRBJ2-1, with TRBD2 identical over 7 bases. The CDR3 sequence is 19 residues long. J was trimmed by 6 bases and V by 1 base; bases with no gene match: 18. Germline loops: CDR1 LGHNA, CDR2 YNFKEQ. The CDR3: CASSQVEGLFRTSSNEQFF. The CDR3 DNA follows: TGTGCCAGCAGCCAAGTAGAAGGACTTTTTCGGACTAGTTCCAATGAGCAGTTCTTC.

This chain connects TRBV6-4 to TRBJ2-1, with 10 bases fitting TRBD2. The germline V gene encodes CDR1 MRHNA and CDR2 SNTAGT. With 3 bases clipped from V and 9 bases from J, the junction kept 5 bases outside the gene matches. The CDR3 consists of 14 residues. CDR3 residues: CASSELAGGGEQFF. DNA of the CDR3: TGTGCCAGCAGTGAATTAGCGGGAGGCGGTGAGCAGTTCTTC.

This clonotype was seen repeatedly, ten times or more. This chain connects TRBV4-3 to TRBJ2-3; D unclear. CDR3 length equals 13 residues. CDR1 is LGHNA, CDR2 YSLEER, per germline. V lost 0 bases, J lost 10 bases, and 11 bases lay in between. CDR3 sequence (DNA): TGCGCCAGCAGCCAAGATCGGGTCGGTCCGCAGTATTTT. Its translation: CASSQDRVGPQYF.

This clonotype was counted at least ten times. The chain couples TRBV7-2 to TRBJ2-1; 10 bases are shared with TRBD2. Germline CDR1 SGHTA, CDR2 FQGNSA. The CDR3 extends over 16 amino acids. The V segment lost 1 base and the J segment 8 bases; nucleotides outside the gene matches: 8. CDR3 protein: CASSLDRASGSDEQFF. The CDR3 DNA follows: TGTGCCAGCAGCTTAGACAGGGCTAGCGGGAGCGATGAGCAGTTCTTC. The whole variable domain, filled in from reference TRBV7-2 and TRBJ2-1, reads GAGVSQSPSNKVTEKGKDVELRCDPISGHTALYWYRQSLGQGLEFLIYFQGNSAPDKSGLPSDRFSAERTGGSVSTLTIQRTQQEDSAVYLCASSLDRASGSDEQFFGPGTRLTVL.

The chain is built from TRBV11-2 and TRBJ1-1; D not resolved. CDR1 and CDR2 from the germline V gene are SGHAT and FQNNGV. This CDR3 is built from 15 residues. Trimming took 0 bases from V and 3 from J, leaving 11 bases between them. CDR3 sequence reads: CASSLDDGIYTEAFF. DNA of the CDR3: TGTGCCAGCAGCTTAGACGATGGGATTTACACTGAAGCTTTCTTT.

This clonotype was seen a handful of times. The V call is TRBV28, the J call TRBJ1-4; possibly TRBD1 for D (5 bases). With 0 bases removed from V and 0 bases from J, the gap between germline ends came to 17 bases. The CDR3 spans 19 residues. Germline V gene sequence: CDR1 MDHEN, CDR2 SYDVKM. The CDR3 reads CASSLWFDSMRATNEKLFF. CDR3 in DNA: TGTGCCAGCAGTTTATGGTTCGACAGTATGCGGGCAACTAATGAAAAACTGTTTTTT.

This clonotype showed up many times. The V and J genes are TRBV6-6 and TRBJ2-3, with a tentative D call TRBD2 (6 bases). V was clipped by 1 base and J by 0 bases, with 11 bases between them. Germline CDR1 is MNHNY and CDR2 is SVGAGI (reference sequence). CDR3 length: 16 residues. The CDR3, as DNA: TGTGCCAGCAGTTACTTCGGCGGGGTCAGCACAGATACGCAGTATTTT. Protein sequence: CASSYFGGVSTDTQYF.

There are many counts of this clonotype. V and J are TRBV30 and TRBJ1-5; a weak D match, TRBD1 (5 bases). CDR3 length: 13 amino acids. Trimming pared 5 bases from V and 5 bases from J, leaving 13 bases between. From germline, CDR1 is GTSNPN and CDR2 SVGIG (reference sequence). CDR3 sequence: CAWARGHDQPQHF. CDR3 sequence (DNA): TGTGCCTGGGCCCGGGGCCATGATCAGCCCCAGCATTTT. Full variable domain (missing parts from reference TRBV30 and TRBJ1-5): SQTIHQWPATLVQPVGSPLSLECTVEGTSNPNLYWYRQAAGRGLQLLFYSVGIGQISSEVPQNLSASRPQDRQFILSSKKLLLSDSGFYLCAWARGHDQPQHFGDGTRLSIL.

The V gene is TRBV30, the J gene TRBJ1-4; tentative D call: TRBD1 (5 bases). The germline V gene encodes CDR1 GTSNPN and CDR2 SVGIG (reference sequence). The CDR3 runs 17 residues. Trimming stripped 4 bases from V and 0 bases from J, with 18 bases between. The CDR3 is CAWTIRGTRATNEKLFF. CDR3 coding DNA: TGTGCCTGGACCATCCGAGGGACCCGAGCAACTAATGAAAAACTGTTTTTT. Using reference TRBV30 and TRBJ1-4 for the parts outside the CDR3, the full variable domain is SQTIHQWPATLVQPVGSPLSLECTVEGTSNPNLYWYRQAAGRGLQLLFYSVGIGQISSEVPQNLSASRPQDRQFILSSKKLLLSDSGFYLCAWTIRGTRATNEKLFFGSGTQLSVL.

This clonotype was seen repeatedly, ten times or more. The rearrangement links TRBV24-1 to TRBJ2-1; 7 bases are shared with TRBD2. Germline V CDR1 and CDR2: KGHDR, SFDVKD. The ends lost 3 bases at V and 0 bases at J; junction bases unmatched: 1. This CDR3 region has 15 residues. The CDR3 protein is CATSDPGGSYNEQFF. CDR3 coding DNA: TGTGCCACCAGTGATCCGGGAGGCTCCTACAATGAGCAGTTCTTC.